Listed below are T cell receptor beta chains from one sample, sequenced in a study of shared clonotypes between healthy human individuals. Profiled with immunoSEQ multiplex PCR; TCRdb holds only in-frame clones, not every one. The top ten hold more than 1.5% of the sample, which has about 710,000 clones, 72% seen once. Sequenced material: memory CD4+ T cells sorted from blood. The receptor set was obtained from a woman aged 30 to 39 in good health. CDR3s include the opening cysteine and the closing phenylalanine or tryptophan. D genes are given only for firm matches. Only part of the rows carry a size: once, few, many, or a class if the clone is expanded.

-	TRBV11-2	TRBJ1-1	-	TGTGCCAGCAGCTCGCAACGGGTCTTGAACACTGAAGCTTTCTTT	CASSSQRVLNTEAFF
-	TRBV5-1	TRBJ1-5	TRBD1	TGCGCCAGCAGCCTAGAGGGGGCCAATCAGCCCCAGCATTTT	CASSLEGANQPQHF
-	TRBV27	TRBJ1-2	TRBD1	TGTGCCAGCAGATCGGTGGACAGGGTTATTGGTGGCTACACCTTC	CASRSVDRVIGGYTF
-	TRBV5-4	TRBJ1-2	TRBD1	TGTGCCAGCAGCGTGGGACAGGGAGTTAGTTATGGCTACACCTTC	CASSVGQGVSYGYTF
-	TRBV5-4	TRBJ2-7	-	TGTGCCAGCAGCTTTGGTAGCGACTCCTACGAGCAGTACTTC	CASSFGSDSYEQYF
once	TRBV28	TRBJ2-5	TRBD2	TGTGCCAGCAGTGGGACTAGCGGGAGAAGGGCGACACAAGAGACCCAGTACTTC	CASSGTSGRRATQETQYF
-	TRBV2	TRBJ2-7	TRBD1	TGTGCCAGCTCGGACAGGGGCTACGAGCAGTACTTC	CASSDRGYEQYF
-	TRBV4-1	TRBJ1-3	TRBD1	TGCGCCAGCAGCCAAGCAGGGGGCGGAAACACCATATATTTT	CASSQAGGGNTIYF
-	TRBV18	TRBJ2-1	TRBD2	TGTGCCAGCTCGCAGCGGGAGGAATCCTACAATGAGCAGTTCTTC	CASSQREESYNEQFF
many	TRBV4-2	TRBJ2-1	-	TGTGCCAGCAGCCGTAAAGGGGACAATGAGCAGTTCTTC	CASSRKGDNEQFF
-	TRBV29-1	TRBJ2-3	-	TGCAGCGTTGAAGAAGGTTTCGCAGCAGATACGCAGTATTTT	CSVEEGFAADTQYF
few	TRBV30	TRBJ2-2	-	TGTGCCTGGAGTCCTGTAGGGGAGCTGTTTTTT	CAWSPVGELFF
few	TRBV25-1	TRBJ2-1	TRBD2	TGTGCCAGCAGTGCGGGGACTAGCGGGAGTGGCTCCTACAATGAGCAGTTCTTC	CASSAGTSGSGSYNEQFF
-	TRBV25-1	TRBJ1-2	-	TGTGCCAGCAGTGAATCGGGCGTACCGGGGGGCTATGGCTACACCTTC	CASSESGVPGGYGYTF
-	TRBV10-2	TRBJ1-5	-	TGCGCCAGCAATTCATATGGGCCAAATCAGCCCCAGCATTTT	CASNSYGPNQPQHF
-	TRBV30	TRBJ1-2	-	TGTGCCTGGAGTTGGGACTTCAACTATGGCTACACCTTC	CAWSWDFNYGYTF
-	TRBV7-3	TRBJ2-7	-	TGTGCCAGCAGCTCCGAACCCCTTGTCCCGTCCTACGAGCAGTACTTC	CASSSEPLVPSYEQYF
-	TRBV30	TRBJ2-7	-	TGTGCCTGGAGTGGAGAACCAACCTCCTACGAGCAGTACTTC	CAWSGEPTSYEQYF
-	TRBV5-1	TRBJ2-5	-	TGCGCCAGCAGCTTTTTATTCAGGGAGACCCAGTACTTC	CASSFLFRETQYF
few	TRBV2	TRBJ2-1	TRBD2	TGTGCCATTGGACTAGCGGGAGGGGCCGGAAATGAGCAGTTCTTC	CAIGLAGGAGNEQFF
-	TRBV28	TRBJ1-4	-	TGTGCCAGCAGTGCCCACCCCCGCTTGACCGAAAAACTGTTTTTT	CASSAHPRLTEKLFF
-	TRBV7-9	TRBJ1-1	-	TGTGCCAGCAGCTTGAGAGGGGACACTGAAGCTTTCTTT	CASSLRGDTEAFF
-	TRBV27	TRBJ2-7	-	TGTGCCAGCAGTCCAGGGTTACCAGCCTACGAGCAGTACTTC	CASSPGLPAYEQYF
-	TRBV19	TRBJ2-7	TRBD1	TGTGCCAGTAGTGCCGCCGGACAGGGCTACGAGCAGTACTTC	CASSAAGQGYEQYF
-	TRBV25-1	TRBJ2-1	TRBD2	TGTGCCAGCATGCTAGCGGGAGGGGATGAGCAGTTCTTC	CASMLAGGDEQFF
-	TRBV28	TRBJ2-7	TRBD2	TGTGCCAGCGCCGGCGGGACTAGCGGGAGGGCGTACGAGCAGTACTTC	CASAGGTSGRAYEQYF
once	TRBV27	TRBJ2-7	TRBD2	TGTGCCAGCAGTTCAAACGGGGGGGTCTACGAGCAGTACTTC	CASSSNGGVYEQYF
once	TRBV5-1	TRBJ2-2	-	TGCGCCAGCAGCTTGGCGGAGACGAACACCGGGGAGCTGTTTTTT	CASSLAETNTGELFF
few	TRBV11-2	TRBJ2-5	-	TGTGCCAGCAGCTTATGGCAGGGCGGGATCGGCGAGACCCAGTACTTC	CASSLWQGGIGETQYF
-	TRBV7-6	TRBJ2-7	-	TGTGCCAGCAGCCAGAGCGGGTACTCTGACGAGCAGTACTTC	CASSQSGYSDEQYF
-	TRBV5-1	TRBJ1-1	TRBD1	TGCGCCAGCAGCACCGGACAGGGAAGGAACACTGAAGCTTTCTTT	CASSTGQGRNTEAFF
-	TRBV28	TRBJ1-2	-	TGTGCCAGCAGTTTCGTCGATGGCTACACCTTC	CASSFVDGYTF
few	TRBV20-1	TRBJ1-4	-	TGCAGTGCTAGGTCGGGGGAAAAACTGTTTTTT	CSARSGEKLFF
few	TRBV11-3	TRBJ2-1	TRBD1	TGTGCCAGCAGCCCGGGACAGGGGGCTGTAGATGAGCAGTTCTTC	CASSPGQGAVDEQFF
-	TRBV5-1	TRBJ1-2	-	TGCGCCAGCAGCTTTGGGAGAACTAACTATGGCTACACCTTC	CASSFGRTNYGYTF
-	TRBV19	TRBJ2-1	-	TGTGCCAGTAGTATTTCGTCAGAAGATGAGCAGTTCTTC	CASSISSEDEQFF
-	TRBV6-5	TRBJ2-7	TRBD1	TGTGCCAGCAGTTACCTCGTAGGGGGCGCGAACGAGCAGTACTTC	CASSYLVGGANEQYF
-	TRBV29-1	TRBJ2-1	TRBD2	TGCAGCGTGAAAGGACTAGCCTCTGAGCAGTTCTTC	CSVKGLASEQFF
-	TRBV7-9	TRBJ1-1	-	TGTGCCAGCAGCACACACAGGGAGTGGGGCACTGAAGCTTTCTTT	CASSTHREWGTEAFF
once	TRBV18	TRBJ2-3	-	TGTGCCAGCTCCCAAGTAGTTCGTGATTTGAGAGATACGCAGTATTTT	CASSQVVRDLRDTQYF
once	TRBV6-5	TRBJ1-1	-	TGTGCCAGCAGTTACCGCCGGGGTCTCACTGAAGCTTTCTTT	CASSYRRGLTEAFF
-	TRBV7-8	TRBJ1-5	TRBD1	TGTGCCAGCAGCTCCCGGGACAGGGGGCAGCAGCCCCAGCATTTT	CASSSRDRGQQPQHF
-	TRBV29-1	TRBJ2-7	-	TGCAGCGTGAGGGGGGGACCCTACGAGCAGTACTTC	CSVRGGPYEQYF
-	TRBV5-1	TRBJ1-5	-	TGCGCCAGCAGCTTATCAGGGGACAATCAGCCCCAGCATTTT	CASSLSGDNQPQHF
few	TRBV28	TRBJ1-2	-	TGTGCCAGCGGAATCGCTAACTATGGCTACACCTTC	CASGIANYGYTF
-	TRBV29-1	TRBJ2-7	TRBD2	TGCAGCGGACGGACTAGCGGGTCCTACGAGCAGTACTTC	CSGRTSGSYEQYF
few	TRBV2	TRBJ1-2	-	TGTGCCAGCAGTGGCGGGACCATTGGCTACACCTTC	CASSGGTIGYTF
-	TRBV19	TRBJ2-7	TRBD2	TGTGCCAGTAGTATATCAGATAGCGGGATCTACGAGCAGTACTTC	CASSISDSGIYEQYF
-	TRBV5-1	TRBJ2-2	TRBD2	TGCGCCAGCAGCATGACTAGCGGGAGGGAGAACACCGGGGAGCTGTTTTTT	CASSMTSGRENTGELFF
-	TRBV7-6	TRBJ2-3	-	TGTGCCAGCAGCTTACCCGAGCCTAGGAATTTT	CASSLPEPRNF
few	TRBV5-4	TRBJ2-5	TRBD2	TGTGCCAGCAGCTCCCCGACTAGCGGGAGGGAAGAGACCCAGTACTTC	CASSSPTSGREETQYF
-	TRBV5-6	TRBJ2-1	TRBD2	TGTGCCAGCAGCCCCGGGAGGAGCTCCTACAATGAGCAGTTCTTC	CASSPGRSSYNEQFF
-	TRBV9	TRBJ2-2	TRBD2	TGTGCCAGCAGCATGGGTAGCGGGAGAAGCACCGGGGAGCTGTTTTTT	CASSMGSGRSTGELFF